The present T cell receptor beta chain was sequenced within a study of blood T cell repertoires in COVID-19. Overall study: Italy, Spain and the United States were the sources of the convalescent and acute COVID-19 samples.

Someone with COVID-19 had been met by exposed participants within 2 weeks before study entry. Germline CDR1 SGHRS, CDR2 YFSETQ. The CDR3 consists of 14 residues. V was clipped by 4 bases and J by 7 bases; unmatched bases: 8. Clones were sequenced by immunoSEQ multiplex PCR, and TCRdb holds only the in-frame ones, with some missing. The sample contains about 180,000 clones, 80% of which appear only once. The TCR was taken from a man in his 60s who had been exposed to COVID-19. What was sequenced was PBMCs or T cells enriched from blood (not recorded which). The chain is built from TRBV5-1 and TRBJ1-2, with 9 bases aligning to TRBD1. The chain's CDR3 is CASSTPGQGGGYTF. CDR3 sequence (DNA): TGCGCCAGCAGCACACCGGGACAGGGCGGTGGCTACACCTTC.